This T cell receptor beta chain appears in the sequencing data of a study of T cells after yellow fever vaccination. Whole-study findings and limits: Highly abundant clonotypes carried over from the bulk population could end up in FACS-sorted repertoires as contaminants. Once the booster was given, most primary-vaccination clones reappeared, at approximately 97% for CD4 and roughly 91% for CD8.

TCRdb fed the 5' RACE reads into MiXCR, producing one record per CDR3 protein. This sample has over 250,000 distinct CDR3 sequences; 4.1% occur once, and the top ten carry 20% to 25%. This clonotype was seen only a few times. The antigen is undetermined. The specimen was PBMCs, collected 5 days after the yellow fever booster vaccination. The TCR originated in a man aged 18 to 29 who received the YFV17D yellow fever vaccine.

The CDR3 is CAWTRPLRRSDSGANVLTF. CDR3 coding DNA: TGTGCCTGGACCAGGCCCCTCCGAAGGTCAGACTCTGGGGCCAACGTCCTGACTTTC. The gene calls are TRBV30 and TRBJ2-6, with D unresolved. Germline V gives CDR1 GTSNPN, CDR2 SVGIG (reference sequence). Trimming cost V 4 bases and J 0 bases, with 22 bases left between them. The CDR3 consists of 19 residues.